Sequencing of this TCR beta chain was carried out in a study of spatial heterogeneity in lung cancer. Findings and limits, study-wide: There were more appearances of ubiquitous expanded tumor TCRs in blood at resection than at follow-up.

On this clonotype: The antigen is undetermined.

The time point: sample taken at primary tumor resection. Unsorted tumor, nontumor lung tissue or cryopreserved PBMC supplied the whole RNA. The V and J ends lost 7 bases and 7 bases, in that order; junction bases with no gene match: 10. The CDR3 is 15 residues long. The V gene's germline CDR1 is MRHNA and CDR2 SNTAGT. TCRdb independently ran MiXCR on the 5' RACE reads; one entry per CDR3 protein. The table lists tens of thousands of distinct CDR3 sequences, about 12% of them singletons. The sample was PBMCs, taken at surgery. The clonotype originates from a male donor with early-stage non-small cell lung cancer. The chain uses TRBV6-4 and TRBJ2-1; 10 bases match TRBD1. CDR3 coding DNA: TGTGCCAGCACCAAAGACAGGGGGCTATTGAATGAGCAGTTCTTC. Its protein product is CASTKDRGLLNEQFF.